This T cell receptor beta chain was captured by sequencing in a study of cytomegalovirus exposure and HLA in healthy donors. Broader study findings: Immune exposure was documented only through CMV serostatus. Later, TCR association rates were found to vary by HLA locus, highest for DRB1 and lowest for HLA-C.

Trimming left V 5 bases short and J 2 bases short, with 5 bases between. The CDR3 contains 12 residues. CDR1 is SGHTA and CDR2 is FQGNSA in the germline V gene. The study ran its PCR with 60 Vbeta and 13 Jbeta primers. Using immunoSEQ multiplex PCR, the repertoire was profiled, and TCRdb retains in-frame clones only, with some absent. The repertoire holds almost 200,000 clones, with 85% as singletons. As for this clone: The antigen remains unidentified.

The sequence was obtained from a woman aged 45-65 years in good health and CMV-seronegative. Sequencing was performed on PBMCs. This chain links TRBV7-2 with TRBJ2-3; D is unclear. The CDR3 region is CASSLFTDTQYF. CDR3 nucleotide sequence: TGTGCCAGCAGCCTATTCACAGATACGCAGTATTTT.